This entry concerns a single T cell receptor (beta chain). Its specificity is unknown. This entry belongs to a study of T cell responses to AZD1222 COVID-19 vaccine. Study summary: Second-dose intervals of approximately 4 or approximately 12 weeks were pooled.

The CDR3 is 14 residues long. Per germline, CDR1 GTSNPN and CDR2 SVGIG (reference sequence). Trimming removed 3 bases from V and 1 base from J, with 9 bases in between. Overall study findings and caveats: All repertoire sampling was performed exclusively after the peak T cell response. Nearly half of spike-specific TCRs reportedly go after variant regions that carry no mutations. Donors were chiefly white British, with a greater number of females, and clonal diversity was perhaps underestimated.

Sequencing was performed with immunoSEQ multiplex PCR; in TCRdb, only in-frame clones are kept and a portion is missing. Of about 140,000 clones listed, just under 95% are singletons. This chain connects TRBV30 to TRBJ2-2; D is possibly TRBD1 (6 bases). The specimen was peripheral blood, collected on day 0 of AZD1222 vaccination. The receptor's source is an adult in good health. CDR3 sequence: CAWRVRGNTGELFF. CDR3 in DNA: TGTGCCTGGAGGGTCAGGGGGAACACCGGGGAGCTGTTTTTT.